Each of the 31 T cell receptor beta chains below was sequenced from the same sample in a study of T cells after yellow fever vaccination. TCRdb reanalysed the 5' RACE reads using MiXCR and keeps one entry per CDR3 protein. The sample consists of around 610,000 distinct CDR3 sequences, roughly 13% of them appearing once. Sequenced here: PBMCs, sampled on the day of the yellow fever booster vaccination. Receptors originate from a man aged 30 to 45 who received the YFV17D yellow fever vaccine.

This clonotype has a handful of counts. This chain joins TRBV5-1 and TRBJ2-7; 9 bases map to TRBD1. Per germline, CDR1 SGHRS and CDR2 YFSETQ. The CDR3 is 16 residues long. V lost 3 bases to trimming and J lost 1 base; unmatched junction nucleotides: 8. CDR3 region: CASSSPETGGSYEQYF. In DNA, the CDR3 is TGCGCCAGCAGCTCGCCTGAGACAGGGGGATCCTACGAGCAGTACTTC.

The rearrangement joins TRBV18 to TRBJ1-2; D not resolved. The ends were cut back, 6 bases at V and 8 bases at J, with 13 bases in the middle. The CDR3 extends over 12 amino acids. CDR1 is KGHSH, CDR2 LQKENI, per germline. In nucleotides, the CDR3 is TGTGCCAGCTCGCCAAACGGGGAGGGCTACACCTTC. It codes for CASSPNGEGYTF.

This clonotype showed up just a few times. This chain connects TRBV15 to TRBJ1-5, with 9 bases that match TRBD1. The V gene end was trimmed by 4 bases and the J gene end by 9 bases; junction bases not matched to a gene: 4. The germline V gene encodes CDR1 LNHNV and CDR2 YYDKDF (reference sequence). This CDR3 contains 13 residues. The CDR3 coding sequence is TGTGCCACCAGCACGGACAGGGGAGGGCCCCAGCATTTT. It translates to CATSTDRGGPQHF.

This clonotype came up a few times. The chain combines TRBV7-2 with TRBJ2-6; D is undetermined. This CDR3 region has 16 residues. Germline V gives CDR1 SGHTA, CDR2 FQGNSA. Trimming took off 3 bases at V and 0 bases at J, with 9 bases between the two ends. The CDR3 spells CASSLLRVSGANVLTF. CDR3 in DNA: TGTGCCAGCAGCTTGCTACGGGTCTCTGGGGCCAACGTCCTGACTTTC. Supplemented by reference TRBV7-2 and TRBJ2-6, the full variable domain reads GAGVSQSPSNKVTEKGKDVELRCDPISGHTALYWYRQSLGQGLEFLIYFQGNSAPDKSGLPSDRFSAERTGGSVSTLTIQRTQQEDSAVYLCASSLLRVSGANVLTFGAGSRLTVL.

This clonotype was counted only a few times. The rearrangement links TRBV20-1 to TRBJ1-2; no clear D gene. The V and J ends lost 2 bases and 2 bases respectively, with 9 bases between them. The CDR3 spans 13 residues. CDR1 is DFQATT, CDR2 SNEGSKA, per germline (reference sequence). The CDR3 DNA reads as TGCAGTGCTAGAACCTCCGACAACTATGGCTACACCTTC. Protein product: CSARTSDNYGYTF.

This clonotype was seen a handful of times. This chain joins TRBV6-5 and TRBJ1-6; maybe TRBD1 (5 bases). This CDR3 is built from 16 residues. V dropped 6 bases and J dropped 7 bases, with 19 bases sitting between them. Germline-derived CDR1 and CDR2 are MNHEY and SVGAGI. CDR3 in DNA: TGTGCCAGCAGATACCTCCCGGGGGGGGTGAATTCACCCCTCCACTTT. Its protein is CASRYLPGGVNSPLHF.

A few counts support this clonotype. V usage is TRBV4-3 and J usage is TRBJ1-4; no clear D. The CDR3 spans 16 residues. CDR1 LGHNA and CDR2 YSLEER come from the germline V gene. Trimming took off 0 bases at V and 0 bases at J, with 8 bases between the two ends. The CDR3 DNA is TGCGCCAGCAGCCAAGATATAGGGTCAACTAATGAAAAACTGTTTTTT. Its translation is CASSQDIGSTNEKLFF.

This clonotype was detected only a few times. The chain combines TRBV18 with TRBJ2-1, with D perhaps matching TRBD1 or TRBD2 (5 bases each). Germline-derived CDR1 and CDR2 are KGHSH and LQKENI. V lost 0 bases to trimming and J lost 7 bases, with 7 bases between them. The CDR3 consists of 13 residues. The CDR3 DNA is TGTGCCAGCTCACCACCGGGGGTGAATGAGCAGTTCTTC. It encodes CASSPPGVNEQFF.

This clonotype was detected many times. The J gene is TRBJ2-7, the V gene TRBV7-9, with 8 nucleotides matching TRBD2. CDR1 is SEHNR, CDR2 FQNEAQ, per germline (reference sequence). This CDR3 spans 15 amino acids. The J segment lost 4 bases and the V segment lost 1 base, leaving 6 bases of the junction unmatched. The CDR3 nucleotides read TGTGCCAGCAGCTTAGTGACCAGCGGGAGTTACGAGCAGTACTTC. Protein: CASSLVTSGSYEQYF.

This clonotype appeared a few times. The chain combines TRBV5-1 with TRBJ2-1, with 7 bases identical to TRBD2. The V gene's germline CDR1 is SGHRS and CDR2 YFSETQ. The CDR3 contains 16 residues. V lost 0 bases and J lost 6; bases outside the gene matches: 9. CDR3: CASSLVPSGARNEQFF. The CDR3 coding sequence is TGCGCCAGCAGCTTGGTCCCCAGCGGGGCCCGCAATGAGCAGTTCTTC.

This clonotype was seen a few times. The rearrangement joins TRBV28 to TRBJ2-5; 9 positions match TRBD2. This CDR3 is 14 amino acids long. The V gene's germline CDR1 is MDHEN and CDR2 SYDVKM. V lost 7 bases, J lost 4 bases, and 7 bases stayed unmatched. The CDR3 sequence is CASKAGGPGETQYF. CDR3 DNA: TGTGCCAGCAAGGCGGGAGGGCCAGGAGAGACCCAGTACTTC.

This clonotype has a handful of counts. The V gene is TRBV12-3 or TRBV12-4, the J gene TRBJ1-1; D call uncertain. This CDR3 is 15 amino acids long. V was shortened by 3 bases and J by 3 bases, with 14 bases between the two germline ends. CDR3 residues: CASSFPYPRDTEAFF. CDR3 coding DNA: TGTGCCAGCAGTTTCCCATATCCGAGGGACACTGAAGCTTTCTTT.

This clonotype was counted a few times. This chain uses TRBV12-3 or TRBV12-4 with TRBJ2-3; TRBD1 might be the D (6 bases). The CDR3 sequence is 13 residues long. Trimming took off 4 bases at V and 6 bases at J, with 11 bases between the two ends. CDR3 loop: CASSSDQGDTQYF. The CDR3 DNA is TGTGCCAGCAGTTCGGACCAGGGGGATACGCAGTATTTT.

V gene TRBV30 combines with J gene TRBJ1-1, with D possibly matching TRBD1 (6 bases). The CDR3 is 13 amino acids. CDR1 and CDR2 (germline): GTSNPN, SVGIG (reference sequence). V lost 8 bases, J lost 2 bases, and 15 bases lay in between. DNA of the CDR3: TGTGCCAGCACCTCACAGGGAAACACTGAAGCTTTCTTT. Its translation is CASTSQGNTEAFF.

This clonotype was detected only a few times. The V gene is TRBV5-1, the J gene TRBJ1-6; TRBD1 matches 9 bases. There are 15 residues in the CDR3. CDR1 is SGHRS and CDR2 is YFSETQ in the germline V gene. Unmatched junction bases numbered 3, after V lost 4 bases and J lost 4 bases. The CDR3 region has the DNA TGCGCCAGCAGCGGAGGACAGGGGTATAATTCACCCCTCCACTTT. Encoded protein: CASSGGQGYNSPLHF.

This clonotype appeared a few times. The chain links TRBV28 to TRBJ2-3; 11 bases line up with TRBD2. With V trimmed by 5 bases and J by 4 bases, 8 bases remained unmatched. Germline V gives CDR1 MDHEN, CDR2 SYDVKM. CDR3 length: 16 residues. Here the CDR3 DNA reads TGTGCCAGCAGTCCCGGGACTAGCGGAGGTGCAGATACGCAGTATTTT. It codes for CASSPGTSGGADTQYF.

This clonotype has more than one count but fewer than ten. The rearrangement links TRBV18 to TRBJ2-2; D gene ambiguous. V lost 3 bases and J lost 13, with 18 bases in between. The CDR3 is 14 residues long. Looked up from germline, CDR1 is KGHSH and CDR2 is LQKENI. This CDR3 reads CASSPLGPPEALFF. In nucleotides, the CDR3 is TGTGCCAGCTCACCTTTGGGCCCCCCCGAAGCGCTGTTTTTT. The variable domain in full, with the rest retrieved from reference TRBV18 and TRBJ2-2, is NAGVMQNPRHLVRRRGQEARLRCSPMKGHSHVYWYRQLPEEGLKFMVYLQKENIIDESGMPKERFSAEFPKEGPSILRIQQVVRGDSAAYFCASSPLGPPEALFFGEGSRLTVL.

In nucleotides, the CDR3 is TGTGCCAGCCTCCTGGGAGGTACAGATACGCAGTATTTT. Residues: CASLLGGTDTQYF. The chain is built from TRBV12-3 or TRBV12-4 and TRBJ2-3; D might be TRBD2 (6 bases). The V and J ends lost 8 bases and 3 bases respectively, with 12 bases between them. The CDR3 runs to 13 residues.

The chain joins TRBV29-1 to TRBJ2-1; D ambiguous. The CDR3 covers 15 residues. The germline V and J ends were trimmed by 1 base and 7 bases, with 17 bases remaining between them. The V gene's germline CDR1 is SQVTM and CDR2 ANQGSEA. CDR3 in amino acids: CSVEVNLGRRNEQFF. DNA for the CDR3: TGCAGCGTTGAAGTAAATTTGGGCCGGCGGAATGAGCAGTTCTTC.

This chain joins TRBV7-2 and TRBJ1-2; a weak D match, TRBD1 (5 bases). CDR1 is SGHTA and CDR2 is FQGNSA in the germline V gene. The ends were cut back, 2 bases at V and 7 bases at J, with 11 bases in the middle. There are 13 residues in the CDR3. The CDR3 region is CASSLHGGSGYTF. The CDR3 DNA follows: TGTGCCAGCAGCTTACATGGGGGTTCTGGCTACACCTTC. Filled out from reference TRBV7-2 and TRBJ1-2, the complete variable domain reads GAGVSQSPSNKVTEKGKDVELRCDPISGHTALYWYRQSLGQGLEFLIYFQGNSAPDKSGLPSDRFSAERTGGSVSTLTIQRTQQEDSAVYLCASSLHGGSGYTFGSGTRLTVV.

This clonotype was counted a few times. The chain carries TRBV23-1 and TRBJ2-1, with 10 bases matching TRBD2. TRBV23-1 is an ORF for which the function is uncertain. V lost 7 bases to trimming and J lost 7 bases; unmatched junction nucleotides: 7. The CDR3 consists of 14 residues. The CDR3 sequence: CASTLAGDRNEQFF. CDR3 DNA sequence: TGCGCCAGCACCCTAGCGGGAGATAGAAATGAGCAGTTCTTC.

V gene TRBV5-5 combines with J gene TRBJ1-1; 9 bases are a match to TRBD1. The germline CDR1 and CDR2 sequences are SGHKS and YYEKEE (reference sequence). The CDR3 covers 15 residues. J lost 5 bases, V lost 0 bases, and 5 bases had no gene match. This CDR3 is CASSLGGTGWTEAFF. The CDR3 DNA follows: TGTGCCAGCAGCTTGGGCGGGACAGGGTGGACTGAAGCTTTCTTT. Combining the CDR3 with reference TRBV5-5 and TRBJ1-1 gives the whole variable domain DAGVTQSPTHLIKTRGQQVTLRCSPISGHKSVSWYQQVLGQGPQFIFQYYEKEERGRGNFPDRFSARQFPNYSSELNVNALLLGDSALYLCASSLGGTGWTEAFFGQGTRLTVV.

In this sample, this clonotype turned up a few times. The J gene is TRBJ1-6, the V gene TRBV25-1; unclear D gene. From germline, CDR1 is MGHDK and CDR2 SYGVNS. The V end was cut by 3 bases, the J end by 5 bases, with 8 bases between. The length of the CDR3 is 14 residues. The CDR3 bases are TGTGCCAGCAGTGAGGGCAGCGATAATTCACCCCTCCACTTT. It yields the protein CASSEGSDNSPLHF. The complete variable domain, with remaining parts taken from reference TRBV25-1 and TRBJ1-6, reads EADIYQTPRYLVIGTGKKITLECSQTMGHDKMYWYQQDPGMELHLIHYSYGVNSTEKGDLSSESTVSRIRTEHFPLTLESARPSHTSQYLCASSEGSDNSPLHFGNGTRLTVT.

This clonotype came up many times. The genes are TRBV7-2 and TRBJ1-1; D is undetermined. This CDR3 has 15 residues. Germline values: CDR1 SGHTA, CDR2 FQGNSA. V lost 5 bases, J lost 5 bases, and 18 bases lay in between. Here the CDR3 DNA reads TGTGCCAGCAGCCCTAGAAGACAAGCGGGGACTGAAGCTTTCTTT. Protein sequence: CASSPRRQAGTEAFF.

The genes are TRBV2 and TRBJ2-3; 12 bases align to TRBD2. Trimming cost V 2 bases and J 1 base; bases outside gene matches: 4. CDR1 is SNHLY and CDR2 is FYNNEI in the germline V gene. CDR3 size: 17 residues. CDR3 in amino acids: CASSELAGGPGTDTQYF. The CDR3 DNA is TGTGCCAGCAGTGAACTAGCGGGAGGGCCCGGCACAGATACGCAGTATTTT.

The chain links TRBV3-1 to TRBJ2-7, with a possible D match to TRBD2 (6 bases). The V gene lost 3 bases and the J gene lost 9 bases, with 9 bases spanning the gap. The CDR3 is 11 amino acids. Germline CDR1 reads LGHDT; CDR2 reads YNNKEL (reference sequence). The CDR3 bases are TGTGCCAGCAGCCAGGACTACCGGCAGTACTTC. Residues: CASSQDYRQYF.

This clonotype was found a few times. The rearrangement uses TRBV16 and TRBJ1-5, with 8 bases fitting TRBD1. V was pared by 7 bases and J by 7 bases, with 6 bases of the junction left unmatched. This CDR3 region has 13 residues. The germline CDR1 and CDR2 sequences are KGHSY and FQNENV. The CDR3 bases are TGTGCCAGCACCCCCGCAGGGGGCCAGCCCCAGCATTTT. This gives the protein CASTPAGGQPQHF.

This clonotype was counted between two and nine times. CDR3 region: CASSLGGAGVVGEQYF. The DNA for the CDR3 is TGTGCCAGCAGCTTAGGGGGAGCGGGAGTGGTCGGCGAGCAGTACTTC. The chain recombines TRBV7-2 with TRBJ2-7; 8 bases align to TRBD2. The V gene end was trimmed by 1 base and the J gene end by 6 bases; junction bases not matched to a gene: 11. Per germline, CDR1 SGHTA and CDR2 FQGNSA. The CDR3 extends over 16 amino acids.

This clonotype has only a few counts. The CDR3 region has the DNA TGTGCCAGCAGACCTTATACCGGGGAGCTGTTTTTT. Protein product: CASRPYTGELFF. The chain has TRBV12-3 or TRBV12-4 and TRBJ2-2; D ambiguous. This CDR3 contains 12 residues. The V end was cut by 6 bases, the J end by 5 bases, with 7 bases between.

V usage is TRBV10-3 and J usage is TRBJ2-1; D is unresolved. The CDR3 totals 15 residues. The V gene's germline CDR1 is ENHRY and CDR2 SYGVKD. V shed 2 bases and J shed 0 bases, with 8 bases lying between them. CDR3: CAISEDTGSYNEQFF. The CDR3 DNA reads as TGTGCCATCAGTGAGGACACGGGCTCCTACAATGAGCAGTTCTTC.

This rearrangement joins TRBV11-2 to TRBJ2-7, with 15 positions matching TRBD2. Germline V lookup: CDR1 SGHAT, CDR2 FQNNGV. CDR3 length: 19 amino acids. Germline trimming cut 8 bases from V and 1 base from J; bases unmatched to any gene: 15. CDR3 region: CASPIGAGLAGGRSYEQYF. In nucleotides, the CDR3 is TGTGCCAGCCCAATAGGGGCCGGACTAGCGGGAGGGCGTTCCTACGAGCAGTACTTC.